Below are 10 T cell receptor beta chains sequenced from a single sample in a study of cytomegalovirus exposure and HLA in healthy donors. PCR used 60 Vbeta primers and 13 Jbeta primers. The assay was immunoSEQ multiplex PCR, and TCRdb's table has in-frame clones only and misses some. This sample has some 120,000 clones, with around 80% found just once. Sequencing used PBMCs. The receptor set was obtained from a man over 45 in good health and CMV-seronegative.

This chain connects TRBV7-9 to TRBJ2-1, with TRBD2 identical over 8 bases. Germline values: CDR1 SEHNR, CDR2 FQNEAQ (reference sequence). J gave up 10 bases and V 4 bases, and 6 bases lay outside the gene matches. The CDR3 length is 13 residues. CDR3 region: CASSSLPGGEQFF. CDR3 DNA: TGTGCCAGCAGCTCCCTACCGGGAGGGGAGCAGTTCTTC. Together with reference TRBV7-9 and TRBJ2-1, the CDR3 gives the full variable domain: DTGVSQNPRHKITKRGQNVTFRCDPISEHNRLYWYRQTLGQGPEFLTYFQNEAQLEKSRLLSDRFSAERPKGSFSTLEIQRTEQGDSAMYLCASSSLPGGEQFFGPGTRLTVL.

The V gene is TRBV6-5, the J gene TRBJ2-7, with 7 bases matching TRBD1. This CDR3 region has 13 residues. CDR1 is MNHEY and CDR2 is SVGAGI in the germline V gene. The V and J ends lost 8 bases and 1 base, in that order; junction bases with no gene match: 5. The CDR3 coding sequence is TGTGCCAGCTGGGACAGTGGATCCTACGAGCAGTACTTC. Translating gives CASWDSGSYEQYF.

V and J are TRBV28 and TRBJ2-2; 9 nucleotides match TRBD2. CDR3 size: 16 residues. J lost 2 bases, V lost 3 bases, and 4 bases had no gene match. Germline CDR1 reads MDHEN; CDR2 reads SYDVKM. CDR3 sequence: CASSLALAGNTGELFF. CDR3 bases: TGTGCCAGCAGTTTGGCACTAGCGGGTAACACCGGGGAGCTGTTTTTT.

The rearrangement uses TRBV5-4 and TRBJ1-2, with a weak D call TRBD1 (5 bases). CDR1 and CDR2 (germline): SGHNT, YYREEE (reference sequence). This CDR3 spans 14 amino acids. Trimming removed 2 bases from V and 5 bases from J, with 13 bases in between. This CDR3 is CASSLGWGGYGYTF. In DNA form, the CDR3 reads TGTGCCAGCAGCTTAGGGTGGGGGGGGTATGGCTACACCTTC.

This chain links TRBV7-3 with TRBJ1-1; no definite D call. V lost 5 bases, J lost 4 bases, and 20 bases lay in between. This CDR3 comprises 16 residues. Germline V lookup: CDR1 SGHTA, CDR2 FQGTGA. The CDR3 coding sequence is TGTGCCAGCAGCCCCTATGATGGAGCTGAAGCCACTGAAGCTTTCTTT. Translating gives CASSPYDGAEATEAFF.

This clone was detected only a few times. The CDR3 loop reads CASSLTSGVYNEQFF. The DNA of the CDR3 is TGTGCCAGCAGCTTAACTAGCGGGGTATACAATGAGCAGTTCTTC. V is TRBV11-3 and J is TRBJ2-1; 10 bases are a match to TRBD2. The germline V gene has CDR1 SGHNT and CDR2 YENEEA. The V segment lost 2 bases and the J segment 4 bases; nucleotides outside the gene matches: 2. The CDR3 is made up of 15 amino acids.

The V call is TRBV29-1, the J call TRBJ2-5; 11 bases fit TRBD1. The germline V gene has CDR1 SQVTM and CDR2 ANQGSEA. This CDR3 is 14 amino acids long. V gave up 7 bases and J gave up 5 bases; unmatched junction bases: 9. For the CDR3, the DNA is TGCAGCGCTCAACGGGACAGGGGGGTTGAGACCCAGTACTTC. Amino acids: CSAQRDRGVETQYF.

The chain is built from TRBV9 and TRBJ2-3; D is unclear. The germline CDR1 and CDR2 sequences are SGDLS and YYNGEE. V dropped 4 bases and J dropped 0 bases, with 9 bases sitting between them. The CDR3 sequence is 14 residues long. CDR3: CASSSFRSTDTQYF. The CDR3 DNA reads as TGTGCCAGCAGCAGCTTCAGGAGCACAGATACGCAGTATTTT.

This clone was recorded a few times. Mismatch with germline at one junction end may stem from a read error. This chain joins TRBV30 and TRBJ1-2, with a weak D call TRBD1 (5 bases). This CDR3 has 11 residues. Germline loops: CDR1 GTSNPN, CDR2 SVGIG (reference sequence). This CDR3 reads CAWSVGGARYF. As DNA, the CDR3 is TGTGCCTGGAGTGTGGGAGGGGCCCGTTACTTC.

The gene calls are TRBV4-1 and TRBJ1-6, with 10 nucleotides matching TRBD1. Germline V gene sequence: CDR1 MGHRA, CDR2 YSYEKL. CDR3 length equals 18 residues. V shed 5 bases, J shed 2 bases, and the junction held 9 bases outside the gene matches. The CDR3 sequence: CASSGGQGGSPYNSPLHF. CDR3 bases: TGCGCCAGCAGCGGCGGACAGGGGGGTAGCCCCTATAATTCACCCCTCCACTTT.